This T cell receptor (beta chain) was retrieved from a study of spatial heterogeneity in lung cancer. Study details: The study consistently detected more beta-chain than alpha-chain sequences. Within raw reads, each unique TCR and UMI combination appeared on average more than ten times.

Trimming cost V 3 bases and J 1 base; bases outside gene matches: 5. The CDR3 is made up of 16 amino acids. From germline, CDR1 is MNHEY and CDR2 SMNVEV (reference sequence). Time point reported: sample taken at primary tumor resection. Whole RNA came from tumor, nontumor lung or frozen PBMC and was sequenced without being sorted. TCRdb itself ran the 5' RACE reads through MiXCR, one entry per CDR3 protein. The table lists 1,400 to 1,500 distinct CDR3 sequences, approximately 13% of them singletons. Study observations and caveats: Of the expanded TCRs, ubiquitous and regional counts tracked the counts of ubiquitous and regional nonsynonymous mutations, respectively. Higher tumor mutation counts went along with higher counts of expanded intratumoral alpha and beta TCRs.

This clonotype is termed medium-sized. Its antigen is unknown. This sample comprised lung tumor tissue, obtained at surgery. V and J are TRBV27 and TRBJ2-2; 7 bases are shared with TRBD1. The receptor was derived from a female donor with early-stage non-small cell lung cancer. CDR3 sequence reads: CASSLSGQLNTGELFF. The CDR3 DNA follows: TGTGCCAGCAGTTTGTCGGGACAGCTGAACACCGGGGAGCTGTTTTTT.